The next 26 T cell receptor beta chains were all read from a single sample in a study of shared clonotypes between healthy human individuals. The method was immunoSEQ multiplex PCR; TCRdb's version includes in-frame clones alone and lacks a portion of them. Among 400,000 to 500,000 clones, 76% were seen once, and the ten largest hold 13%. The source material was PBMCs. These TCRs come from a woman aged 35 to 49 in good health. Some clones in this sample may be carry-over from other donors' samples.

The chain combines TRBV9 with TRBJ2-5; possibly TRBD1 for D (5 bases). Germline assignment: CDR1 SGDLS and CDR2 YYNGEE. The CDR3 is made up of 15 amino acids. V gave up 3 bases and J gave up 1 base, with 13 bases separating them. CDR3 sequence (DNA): TGTGCCAGCAGCGGTGACCAGGGATTCCAAGAGACCCAGTACTTC. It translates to CASSGDQGFQETQYF.

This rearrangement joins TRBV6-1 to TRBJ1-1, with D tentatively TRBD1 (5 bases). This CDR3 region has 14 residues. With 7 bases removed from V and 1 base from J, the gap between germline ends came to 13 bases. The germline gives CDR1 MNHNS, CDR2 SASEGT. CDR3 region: CASTGSDRNTEAFF. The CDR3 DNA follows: TGTGCCAGCACCGGGTCAGACAGGAACACTGAAGCTTTCTTT.

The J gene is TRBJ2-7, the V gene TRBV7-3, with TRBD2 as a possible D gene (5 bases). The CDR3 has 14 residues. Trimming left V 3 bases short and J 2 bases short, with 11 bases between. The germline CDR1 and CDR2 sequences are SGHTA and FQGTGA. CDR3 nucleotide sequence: TGTGCCAGCAGCTTCGGACTGAGTCCCTACGAGCAGTACTTC. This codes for CASSFGLSPYEQYF.

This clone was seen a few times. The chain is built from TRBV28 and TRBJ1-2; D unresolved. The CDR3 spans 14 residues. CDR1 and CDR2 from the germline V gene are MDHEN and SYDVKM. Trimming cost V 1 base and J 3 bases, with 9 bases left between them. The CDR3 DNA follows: TGTGCCAGCAGTTTATCGGGATCGGACTATGGCTACACCTTC. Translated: CASSLSGSDYGYTF.

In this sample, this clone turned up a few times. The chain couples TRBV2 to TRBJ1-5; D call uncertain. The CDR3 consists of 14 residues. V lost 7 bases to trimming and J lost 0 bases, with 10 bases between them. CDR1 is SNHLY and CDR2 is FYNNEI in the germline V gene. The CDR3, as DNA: TGTGCCAGCACGGCGCAGGATAGCAATCAGCCCCAGCATTTT. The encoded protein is CASTAQDSNQPQHF.

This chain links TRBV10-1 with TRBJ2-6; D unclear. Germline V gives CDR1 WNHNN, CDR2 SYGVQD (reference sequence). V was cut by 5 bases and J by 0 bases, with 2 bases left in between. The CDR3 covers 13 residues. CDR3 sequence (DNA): TGCGCCAGCAGTAGCTCTGGGGCCAACGTCCTGACTTTC. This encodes CASSSSGANVLTF.

The CDR3 reads CASSLIRTESVNTEAFF. CDR3 DNA: TGTGCCAGCAGCTTAATTCGAACCGAGAGCGTGAACACTGAAGCTTTCTTT. V and J are TRBV7-2 and TRBJ1-1; D is unclear. V lost 2 bases to trimming and J lost 0 bases, with 16 bases between them. Germline lookup yields CDR1 SGHTA and CDR2 FQGNSA. The CDR3 is 17 residues long.

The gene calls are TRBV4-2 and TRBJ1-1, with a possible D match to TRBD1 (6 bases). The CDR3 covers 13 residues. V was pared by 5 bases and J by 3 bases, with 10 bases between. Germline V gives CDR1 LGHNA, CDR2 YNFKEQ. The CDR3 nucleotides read TGTGCCAGCAGCTACAGGGAAGACACTGAAGCTTTCTTT. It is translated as CASSYREDTEAFF.

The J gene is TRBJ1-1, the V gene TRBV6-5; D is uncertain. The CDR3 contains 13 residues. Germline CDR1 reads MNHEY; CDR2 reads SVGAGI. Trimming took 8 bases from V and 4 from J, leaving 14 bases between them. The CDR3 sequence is CASSEGPGTEAFF. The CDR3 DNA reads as TGTGCCAGCTCCGAAGGGCCGGGCACTGAAGCTTTCTTT.

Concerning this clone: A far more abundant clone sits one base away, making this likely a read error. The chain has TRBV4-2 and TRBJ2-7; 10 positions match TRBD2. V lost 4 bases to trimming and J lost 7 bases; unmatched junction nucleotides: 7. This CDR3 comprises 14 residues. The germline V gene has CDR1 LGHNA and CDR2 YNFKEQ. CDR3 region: CASSPRVAGGEQYF. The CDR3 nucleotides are TGTGCCAGCAGCCCCCGGGTAGCGGGAGGTGAGCAGTACTTC.

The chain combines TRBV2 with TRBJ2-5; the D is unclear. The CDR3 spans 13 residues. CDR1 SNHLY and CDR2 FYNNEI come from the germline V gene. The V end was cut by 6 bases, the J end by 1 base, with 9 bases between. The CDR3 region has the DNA TGTGCCAGCAGCTTCCTCCGCCAAGAGACCCAGTACTTC. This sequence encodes CASSFLRQETQYF.

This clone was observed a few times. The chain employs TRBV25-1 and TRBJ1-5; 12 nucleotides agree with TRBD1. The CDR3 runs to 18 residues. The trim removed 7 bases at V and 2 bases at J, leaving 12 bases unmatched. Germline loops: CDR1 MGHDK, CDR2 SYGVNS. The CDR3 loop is CASTKHRDRGLGNQPQHF. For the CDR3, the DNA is TGTGCCAGCACGAAACACCGGGACAGGGGGCTCGGCAATCAGCCCCAGCATTTT.

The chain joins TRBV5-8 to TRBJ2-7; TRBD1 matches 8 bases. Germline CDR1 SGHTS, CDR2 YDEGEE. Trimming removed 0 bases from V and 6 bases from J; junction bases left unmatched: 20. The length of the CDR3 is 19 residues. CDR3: CASSLVPDRVLFRRIEQYF. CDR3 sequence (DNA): TGTGCCAGCAGCTTGGTGCCGGACAGGGTCCTTTTCCGCCGTATCGAGCAGTACTTC.

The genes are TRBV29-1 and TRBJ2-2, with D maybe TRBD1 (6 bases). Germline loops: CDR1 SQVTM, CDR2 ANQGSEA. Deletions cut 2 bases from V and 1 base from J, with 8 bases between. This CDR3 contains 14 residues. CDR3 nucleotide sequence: TGCAGCGTTGAACAGGGGAGGAACACCGGGGAGCTGTTTTTT. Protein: CSVEQGRNTGELFF.

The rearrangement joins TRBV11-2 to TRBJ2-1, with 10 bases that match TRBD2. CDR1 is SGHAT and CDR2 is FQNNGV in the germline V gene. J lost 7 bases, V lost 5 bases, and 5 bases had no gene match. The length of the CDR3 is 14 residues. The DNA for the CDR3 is TGTGCCAGCAGCCGCGGACTAGCGGCGAATGAGCAGTTCTTC. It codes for CASSRGLAANEQFF.

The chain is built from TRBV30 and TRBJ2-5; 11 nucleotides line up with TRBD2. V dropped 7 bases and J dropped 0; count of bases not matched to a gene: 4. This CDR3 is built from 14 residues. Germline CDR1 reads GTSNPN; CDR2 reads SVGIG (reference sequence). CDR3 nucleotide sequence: TGTGCCTTGGGACTAGCGGTCTACCAAGAGACCCAGTACTTC. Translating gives CALGLAVYQETQYF.

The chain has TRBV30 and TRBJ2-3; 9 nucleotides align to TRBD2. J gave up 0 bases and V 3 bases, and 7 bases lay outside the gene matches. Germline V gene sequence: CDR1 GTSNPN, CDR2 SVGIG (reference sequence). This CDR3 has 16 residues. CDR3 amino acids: CAWRYGTSGSTDTQYF. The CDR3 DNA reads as TGTGCCTGGAGATACGGTACTAGCGGGAGCACAGATACGCAGTATTTT. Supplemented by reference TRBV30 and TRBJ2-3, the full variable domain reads SQTIHQWPATLVQPVGSPLSLECTVEGTSNPNLYWYRQAAGRGLQLLFYSVGIGQISSEVPQNLSASRPQDRQFILSSKKLLLSDSGFYLCAWRYGTSGSTDTQYFGPGTRLTVL.

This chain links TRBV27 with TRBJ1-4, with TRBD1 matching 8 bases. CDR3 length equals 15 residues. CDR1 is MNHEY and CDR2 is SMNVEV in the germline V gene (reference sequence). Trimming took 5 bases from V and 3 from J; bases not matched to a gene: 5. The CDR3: CASSDRGVANEKLFF. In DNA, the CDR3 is TGTGCCAGCAGTGACAGGGGTGTTGCTAATGAAAAACTGTTTTTT.

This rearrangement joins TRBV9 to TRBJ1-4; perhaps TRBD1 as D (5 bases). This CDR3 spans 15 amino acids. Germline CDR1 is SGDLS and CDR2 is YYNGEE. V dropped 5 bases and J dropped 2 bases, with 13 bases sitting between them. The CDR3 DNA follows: TGTGCCAGCAGTAGGGGCGGAGGGACTAATGAAAAACTGTTTTTT. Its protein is CASSRGGGTNEKLFF.

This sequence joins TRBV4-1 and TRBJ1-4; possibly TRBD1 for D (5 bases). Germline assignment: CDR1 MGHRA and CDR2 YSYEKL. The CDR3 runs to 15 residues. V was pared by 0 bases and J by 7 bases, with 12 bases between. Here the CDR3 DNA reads TGCGCCAGCAGCCAAGATCCCCAGGGTAGTGAAAAACTGTTTTTT. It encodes CASSQDPQGSEKLFF.

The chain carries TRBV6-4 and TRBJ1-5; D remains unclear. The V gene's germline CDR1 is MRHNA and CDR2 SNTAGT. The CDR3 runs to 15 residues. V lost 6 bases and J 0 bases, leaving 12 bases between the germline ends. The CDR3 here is CASREHSFSNQPQHF. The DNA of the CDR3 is TGTGCCAGCAGGGAGCACAGCTTTAGCAATCAGCCCCAGCATTTT.

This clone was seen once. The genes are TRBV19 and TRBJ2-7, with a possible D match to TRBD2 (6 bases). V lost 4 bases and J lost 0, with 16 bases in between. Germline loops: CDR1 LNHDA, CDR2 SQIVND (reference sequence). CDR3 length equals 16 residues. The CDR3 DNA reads TGTGCCAGTAGTAATGAAGGGACTGCGAGCTCCTACGAGCAGTACTTC. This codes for CASSNEGTASSYEQYF.

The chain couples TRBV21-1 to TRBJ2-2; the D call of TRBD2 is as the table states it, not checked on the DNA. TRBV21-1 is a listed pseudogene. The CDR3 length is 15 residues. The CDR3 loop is CASSSQGGNAGELFF. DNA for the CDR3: TGTGCCAGCAGCTCACAGGGAGGGAACGCCGGGGAGCTGTTTTTT.

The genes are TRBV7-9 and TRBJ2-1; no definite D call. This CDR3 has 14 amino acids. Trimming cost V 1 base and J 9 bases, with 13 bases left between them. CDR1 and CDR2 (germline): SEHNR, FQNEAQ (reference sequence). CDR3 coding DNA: TGTGCCAGCAGCTTAGTATCTGGCGTTAGTGAGCAGTTCTTC. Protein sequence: CASSLVSGVSEQFF.

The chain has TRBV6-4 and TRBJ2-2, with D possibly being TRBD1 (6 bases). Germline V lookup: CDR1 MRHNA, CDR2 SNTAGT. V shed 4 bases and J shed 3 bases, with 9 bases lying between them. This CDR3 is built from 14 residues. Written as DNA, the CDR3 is TGTGCCAGCAGTGCAGGGGTGGACACCGGGGAGCTGTTTTTT. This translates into CASSAGVDTGELFF.

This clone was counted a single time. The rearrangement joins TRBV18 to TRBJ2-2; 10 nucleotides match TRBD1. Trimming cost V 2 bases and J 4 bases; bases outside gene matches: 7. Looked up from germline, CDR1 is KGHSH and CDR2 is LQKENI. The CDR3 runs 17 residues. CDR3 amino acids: CASSPTRQGAGTGELFF. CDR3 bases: TGTGCCAGCTCACCAACCCGACAGGGGGCGGGCACCGGGGAGCTGTTTTTT.